The 21 T cell receptor beta chains reported below all come from one sample, sequenced in a study of siplizumab effects on memory and regulatory T cells. Repertoires were generated with immunoSEQ multiplex PCR, while TCRdb's copy carries only in-frame clones and drops some. The table records around 110,000 clones, about 94% of them present only once. Source material: non-Treg CD4+ T cells sorted from blood. All receptors come from a human donor in good health.

The rearrangement uses TRBV10-3 and TRBJ2-7, with TRBD1 matching 8 bases. This CDR3 is built from 12 residues. After removal of 10 bases from V and 2 bases from J, the junction contained 4 bases not matched to a gene. Germline V gene data show CDR1 as ENHRY and CDR2 as SYGVKD. As DNA, the CDR3 is TGTGCCAGCCAGGGACAGGCCTACGAGCAGTACTTC. It encodes CASQGQAYEQYF.

This sequence joins TRBV2 and TRBJ2-1; 12 bases agree with TRBD2. The germline V gene encodes CDR1 SNHLY and CDR2 FYNNEI. This CDR3 region has 17 residues. V gave up 7 bases and J gave up 4 bases; unmatched junction bases: 11. This CDR3 is CASIGGPSGRDYNEQFF. DNA of the CDR3: TGTGCCAGCATCGGAGGGCCTAGCGGGAGGGATTACAATGAGCAGTTCTTC.

The rearrangement joins TRBV5-5 to TRBJ1-5; a possible D gene is TRBD1 (5 bases). Germline V gene lookup returns CDR1 SGHKS and CDR2 YYEKEE (reference sequence). CDR3 length: 13 residues. V was shortened by 1 base and J by 9 bases, with 11 bases between the two germline ends. The CDR3 DNA follows: TGTGCCAGCAGCTTGTGGGGGTATCGGCCCCAGCATTTT. Translated: CASSLWGYRPQHF.

This chain connects TRBV4-2 to TRBJ2-1; the D gene is possibly TRBD2 (6 bases). The CDR3 has 14 amino acids. Germline CDR1 LGHNA, CDR2 YNFKEQ. The V gene lost 0 bases and the J gene lost 8 bases, with 11 bases spanning the gap. The CDR3 coding sequence is TGTGCCAGCAGCCAAGAACTAGCTTCGGATGAGCAGTTCTTC. Protein: CASSQELASDEQFF.

The chain has TRBV27 and TRBJ1-5; D gene ambiguous. The germline V gene encodes CDR1 MNHEY and CDR2 SMNVEV (reference sequence). CDR3 size: 13 residues. V dropped 6 bases and J dropped 5 bases, with 11 bases sitting between them. The CDR3 sequence is CASSLHIDQPQHF. Written as DNA, the CDR3 is TGTGCCAGCAGCCTACACATTGATCAGCCCCAGCATTTT.

The rearrangement links TRBV5-4 to TRBJ2-6; D possibly corresponds to TRBD1 (6 bases). Looked up from germline, CDR1 is SGHNT and CDR2 is YYREEE (reference sequence). The CDR3 sequence is 13 residues long. Trimming cost V 0 bases and J 13 bases, with 11 bases left between them. The CDR3 DNA reads as TGTGCCAGCAGCTTGGCACAGGGAGAAGTCCTGACTTTC. Translation gives CASSLAQGEVLTF.

The chain has TRBV6-4 and TRBJ2-2; D is unclear. The CDR3 has 17 amino acids. V was pared by 0 bases and J by 3 bases, with 14 bases between. Per the germline V gene, CDR1 is MRHNA and CDR2 is SNTAGT. Here the CDR3 DNA reads TGTGCCAGCAGTGACTCGACCGTGGCAGGCCACACCGGGGAGCTGTTTTTT. Its protein product is CASSDSTVAGHTGELFF.

This clone came up once. The gene calls are TRBV6-6 and TRBJ1-2, with D perhaps matching TRBD1 (5 bases). Germline V gene sequence: CDR1 MNHNY, CDR2 SVGAGI (reference sequence). The V and J ends lost 5 bases and 4 bases respectively, with 17 bases between them. This CDR3 is built from 15 residues. CDR3 coding DNA: TGTGCCAGCAGTACCCGGTTAGGGGATGGCTATGGCTACACCTTC. It specifies CASSTRLGDGYGYTF.

The J gene is TRBJ1-5, the V gene TRBV5-6; D is possibly TRBD1 (5 bases). V was trimmed by 5 bases and J by 4 bases, leaving 7 bases between them. Germline CDR1 reads SGHDT; CDR2 reads YYEEEE. The CDR3 runs 12 residues. The DNA for the CDR3 is TGTGCCAGCAGTAGGGGTAATCAGCCCCAGCATTTT. Translating it yields CASSRGNQPQHF.

V is TRBV15 and J is TRBJ1-3; D is unclear. Germline V gives CDR1 LNHNV, CDR2 YYDKDF (reference sequence). V was clipped by 7 bases and J by 3 bases, with 10 bases between them. The CDR3 has 13 amino acids. In DNA, the CDR3 is TGTGCCACCACCTTAGGGATTGGAAACACCATATATTTT. It codes for CATTLGIGNTIYF.

This chain links TRBV30 with TRBJ2-7, with D possibly TRBD1 on 6 matching bases. The CDR3 extends over 12 amino acids. Germline-derived CDR1 and CDR2 are GTSNPN and SVGIG (reference sequence). V was shortened by 0 bases and J by 5 bases, with 8 bases between the two germline ends. In DNA, the CDR3 is TGTGCCTGGAGTGTACACAGGGACGAGCAGTACTTC. As protein: CAWSVHRDEQYF.

This clone was recorded once. The chain uses TRBV6-1 and TRBJ2-3, with D perhaps TRBD2 (6 bases). V was cut by 2 bases and J by 6 bases, with 18 bases left in between. The CDR3 sequence is 16 residues long. CDR1 MNHNS and CDR2 SASEGT come from the germline V gene. The CDR3 DNA follows: TGTGCCAGCAGTGAATGGGGGACCGCGGCGGGGGATACGCAGTATTTT. Translating gives CASSEWGTAAGDTQYF.

In its sample, this clone was seen a few times. This chain joins TRBV6-1 and TRBJ2-3; 8 bases are shared with TRBD2. The CDR3 runs to 15 residues. J was trimmed by 2 bases and V by 7 bases; bases with no gene match: 8. From germline, CDR1 is MNHNS and CDR2 SASEGT. Here the CDR3 reads CASTPSGLDTDTQYF. As DNA, the CDR3 is TGTGCCAGCACCCCCTCGGGACTAGACACAGATACGCAGTATTTT.

The V and J genes are TRBV15 and TRBJ2-3; D possibly matches TRBD1 or TRBD2 (5 bases each). V shed 0 bases and J shed 3 bases, with 10 bases lying between them. This CDR3 spans 15 amino acids. CDR1 LNHNV and CDR2 YYDKDF come from the germline V gene (reference sequence). Written as DNA, the CDR3 is TGTGCCACCAGCAGAGAACGGTGGGGGACAGATACGCAGTATTTT. It translates to CATSRERWGTDTQYF.

V and J are TRBV19 and TRBJ2-2; 11 bases are a match to TRBD2. Germline V gives CDR1 LNHDA, CDR2 SQIVND (reference sequence). V dropped 6 bases and J dropped 5; count of bases not matched to a gene: 2. The CDR3 contains 14 residues. The CDR3 sequence is CASRRTSGTGELFF. The DNA of the CDR3 is TGTGCCAGTAGGAGGACTAGCGGGACCGGGGAGCTGTTTTTT.

The rearrangement uses TRBV5-1 and TRBJ2-7; perhaps TRBD2 as D (5 bases). The CDR3 spans 12 residues. Germline values: CDR1 SGHRS, CDR2 YFSETQ. V was trimmed by 0 bases and J by 7 bases, leaving 8 bases between them. The CDR3 bases are TGCGCCAGCAGCTTGGTCGGAGGAGAGCAGTACTTC. The encoded protein is CASSLVGGEQYF.

The chain carries TRBV19 and TRBJ2-3, with D tentatively TRBD1 or TRBD2 (5 bases each). V was pared by 0 bases and J by 0 bases, with 10 bases between. The CDR3 loop spans 16 amino acids. Germline CDR1 and CDR2: LNHDA and SQIVND (reference sequence). CDR3 sequence (DNA): TGTGCCAGTAGTATAGATCGAGGGACGAGCACAGATACGCAGTATTTT. Its translation: CASSIDRGTSTDTQYF.

The J gene is TRBJ1-5, the V gene TRBV23-1, with 7 bases aligning to TRBD1. TRBV23-1 carries the ORF label, with uncertain function. Germline trimming cut 3 bases from V and 0 bases from J; bases unmatched to any gene: 11. This CDR3 contains 18 residues. CDR3 in amino acids: CASSQDLTGAHSNQPQHF. The CDR3 DNA is TGCGCCAGCAGTCAGGATCTTACAGGGGCACATAGCAATCAGCCCCAGCATTTT.

The gene calls are TRBV29-1 and TRBJ1-5; no definite D call. Germline assignment: CDR1 SQVTM and CDR2 ANQGSEA. The V gene lost 4 bases and the J gene lost 2 bases, with 12 bases spanning the gap. The CDR3 totals 14 residues. In nucleotides, the CDR3 is TGCAGCGTTGGGACTGGCGGTGGCAATCAGCCCCAGCATTTT. This encodes CSVGTGGGNQPQHF.

The rearrangement uses TRBV18 and TRBJ2-2, with a weak D call TRBD2 (5 bases). This CDR3 spans 15 amino acids. Germline V gene lookup returns CDR1 KGHSH and CDR2 LQKENI. The V gene lost 3 bases and the J gene lost 7 bases, with 15 bases spanning the gap. The CDR3 DNA is TGTGCCAGCTCACCGGAGGACCCCTACGGCGGGGAGCTGTTTTTT. Translation gives CASSPEDPYGGELFF. Supplemented by reference TRBV18 and TRBJ2-2, the full variable domain reads NAGVMQNPRHLVRRRGQEARLRCSPMKGHSHVYWYRQLPEEGLKFMVYLQKENIIDESGMPKERFSAEFPKEGPSILRIQQVVRGDSAAYFCASSPEDPYGGELFFGEGSRLTVL.

The chain recombines TRBV5-1 with TRBJ2-1; a possible D gene is TRBD2 (6 bases). Germline V lookup: CDR1 SGHRS, CDR2 YFSETQ. Deletions cut 3 bases from V and 3 bases from J, with 16 bases between. The CDR3 sequence is 16 residues long. Here the CDR3 DNA reads TGCGCCAGCAGCTCTACCCCCGGACTAAGCTACAATGAGCAGTTCTTC. This gives the protein CASSSTPGLSYNEQFF.